This entry features one T cell receptor (beta chain) sequence. Profiled with immunoSEQ multiplex PCR; TCRdb holds only in-frame clones, not every one. The sample carries roughly 2,500 clones, 45% to 55% recorded once. This entry is derived from a study of tumor-infiltrating lymphocytes in localized non-small cell lung cancer. This receptor was obtained from a human donor with non-small cell lung cancer. Some clones in this sample may be carry-over from other donors' samples. The sample taken for sequencing was uninvolved lung tissue not adjacent to the tumor.

The CDR3 nucleotides read TGTGCCAGCAGCCGAGGACTAGCGGGACACCTACAAGAGACCCAGTACTTC. It specifies CASSRGLAGHLQETQYF. J is TRBJ2-5 and V is TRBV9, with 12 positions matching TRBD2. CDR3 size: 17 residues. V gave up 4 bases and J gave up 2 bases; unmatched junction bases: 9. Germline V lookup: CDR1 SGDLS, CDR2 YYNGEE.